This TCR beta chain is drawn from a study of blood T cell repertoires in COVID-19. As for the study in general: Samples representing acute and convalescent COVID-19 were sourced from the United States, Italy and Spain. Sources were T cells, B-cell-depleted T cells, or PBMCs; the material itself was cDNA or gDNA.

Per the original data handling: Cell counts per sample came from amplifying reference gene primers. Clones were sequenced by immunoSEQ multiplex PCR, and TCRdb holds only the in-frame ones, with some missing. V, J and clone size were drawn from that table, and D and trimming were deduced from the DNA. The sample consists of around 210,000 clones, about 80% of them appearing once. This sequence originates from an elderly woman with COVID-19, enrolled during active disease. Sample: peripheral blood.

The DNA of the CDR3 is TGTGCCAGCAGCCAAGCCCGAGGCGGTGGCTACACCTTC. This encodes CASSQARGGGYTF. This sequence joins TRBV3-1 (or the pseudogene TRBV3-2) and TRBJ1-2; no definite D call. CDR1 is LGHDT and CDR2 is YNNKEL in the germline V gene (reference sequence). V was trimmed by 1 base and J by 7 bases, leaving 10 bases between them. The CDR3 covers 13 residues.